These T cell receptor beta chains were read from a single sample in a study of early T cells in non-severe SARS-CoV-2 infection. TCRdb ran MiXCR on the 5' RACE reads and lists one entry per CDR3 protein. There are around 40,000 distinct CDR3 sequences in the sample; approximately 11% occur only once, and roughly 10% lies in the top ten. The material sequenced was whole blood. These receptor sequences come from an adult who was a healthcare worker with PCR-confirmed SARS-CoV-2 infection or an uninfected control (not recorded which). CDR3s include the opening cysteine and the closing phenylalanine or tryptophan. A D gene is named only where the DNA matches it firmly. The size entry is marked missing in some rows and otherwise reads once, few, many or a size class.

clone size,V gene,J gene,D gene,CDR3 protein,CDR3 DNA
medium-sized,TRBV19,TRBJ1-2,TRBD1,CASSIAAGGYGYTF,TGTGCCAGTAGTATAGCCGCAGGGGGCTATGGCTACACCTTC
medium-sized,TRBV29-1,TRBJ1-1,NA,CSVERGGEWTEAFF,TGCAGCGTTGAGAGGGGCGGAGAATGGACTGAAGCTTTCTTT
NA,TRBV27,TRBJ1-5,NA,CASSRLVELANQPQHF,TGTGCCAGCAGCCGCCTTGTGGAGCTTGCTAATCAGCCCCAGCATTTT
NA,TRBV24-1,TRBJ2-3,TRBD2,CATSDLPGTSGVPWGQYF,TGTGCCACCAGTGATTTGCCGGGGACTAGCGGGGTCCCGTGGGGGCAGTATTTT
many,TRBV11-2,TRBJ1-5,NA,CASSLGGGKPQHF,TGTGCCAGCAGCTTGGGGGGTGGGAAGCCCCAGCATTTT
NA,TRBV20-1,TRBJ2-7,TRBD2,CSLDRGGGTYEQDF,TGCAGCCTGGACCGGGGCGGGGGAACCTACGAGCAGGACTTC
NA,TRBV29-1,TRBJ2-6,NA,CSVDRDSGANVLTF,TGCAGCGTTGATCGGGACTCTGGGGCCAACGTCCTGACTTTC
NA,TRBV10-3,TRBJ1-1,NA,CAISERREETEAFF,TGTGCCATCAGTGAGAGGAGGGAAGAAACTGAAGCTTTCTTT
many,TRBV18,TRBJ1-5,NA,CASSPLQGSGQPQHF,TGTGCCAGCTCACCACTACAGGGTTCGGGGCAGCCCCAGCATTTT
many,TRBV29-1,TRBJ2-5,NA,CSVEVRGYLKTQYF,TGCAGCGTTGAAGTGAGAGGGTACCTAAAGACCCAGTACTTC
many,TRBV6-2/TRBV6-3,TRBJ2-6,NA,CASRLSGANVLTF,TGTGCCAGCAGACTCTCTGGGGCCAACGTCCTGACTTTC
NA,TRBV28,TRBJ2-5,NA,CASSLSLGQETQYF,TGTGCCAGCAGTTTATCCCTCGGCCAAGAGACCCAGTACTTC
many,TRBV11-2,TRBJ2-7,NA,CASSLVGWSSYEQYF,TGTGCCAGCAGCTTAGTGGGCTGGAGCTCCTACGAGCAGTACTTC